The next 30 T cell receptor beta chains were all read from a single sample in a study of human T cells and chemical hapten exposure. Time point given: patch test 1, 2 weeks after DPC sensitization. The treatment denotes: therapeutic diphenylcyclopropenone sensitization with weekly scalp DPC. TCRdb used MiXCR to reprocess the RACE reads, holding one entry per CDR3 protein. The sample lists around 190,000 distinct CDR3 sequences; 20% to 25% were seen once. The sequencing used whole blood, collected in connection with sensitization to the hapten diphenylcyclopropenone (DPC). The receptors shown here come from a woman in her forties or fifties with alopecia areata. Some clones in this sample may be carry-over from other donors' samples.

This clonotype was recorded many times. The CDR3 DNA reads TGCAGCGTGGGTGATGGGGGTCTGAACACTGAAGCTTTCTTT. Protein product: CSVGDGGLNTEAFF. The chain links TRBV29-1 to TRBJ1-1, with TRBD1 as a possible D gene (5 bases). Trimming removed 6 bases from V and 0 bases from J, with 14 bases in between. The length of the CDR3 is 14 residues. Germline V gene sequence: CDR1 SQVTM, CDR2 ANQGSEA.

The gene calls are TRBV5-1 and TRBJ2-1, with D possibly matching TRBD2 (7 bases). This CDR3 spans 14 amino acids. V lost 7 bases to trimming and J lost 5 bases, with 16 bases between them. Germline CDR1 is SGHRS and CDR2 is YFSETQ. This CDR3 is CASLETGGNNEQFF. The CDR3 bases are TGCGCCAGCCTTGAAACGGGGGGCAACAATGAGCAGTTCTTC.

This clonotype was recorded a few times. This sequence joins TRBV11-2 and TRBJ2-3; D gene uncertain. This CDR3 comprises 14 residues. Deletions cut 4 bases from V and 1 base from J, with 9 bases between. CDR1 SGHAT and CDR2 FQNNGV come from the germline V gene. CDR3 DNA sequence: TGTGCCAGCAGCTCCCATCCGGGCACAGATACGCAGTATTTT. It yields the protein CASSSHPGTDTQYF.

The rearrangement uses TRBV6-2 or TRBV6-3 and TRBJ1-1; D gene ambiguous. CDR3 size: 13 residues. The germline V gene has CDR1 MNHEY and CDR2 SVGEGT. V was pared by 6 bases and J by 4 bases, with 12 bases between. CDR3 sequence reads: CASRNGVGTEAFF. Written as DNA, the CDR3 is TGTGCCAGCAGAAACGGGGTGGGCACTGAAGCTTTCTTT.

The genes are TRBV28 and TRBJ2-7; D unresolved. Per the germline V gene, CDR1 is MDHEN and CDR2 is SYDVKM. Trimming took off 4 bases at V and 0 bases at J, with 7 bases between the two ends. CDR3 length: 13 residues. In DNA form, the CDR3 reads TGTGCCAGCAGTTCCCCCCCCTCCTACGAGCAGTACTTC. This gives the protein CASSSPPSYEQYF.

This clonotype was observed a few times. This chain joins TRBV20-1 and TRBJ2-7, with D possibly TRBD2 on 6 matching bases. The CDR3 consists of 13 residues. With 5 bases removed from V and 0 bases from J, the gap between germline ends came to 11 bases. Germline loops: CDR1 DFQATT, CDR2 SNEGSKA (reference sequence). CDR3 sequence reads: CSASGEYSYEQYF. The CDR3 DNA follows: TGCAGTGCTTCGGGGGAATACTCCTACGAGCAGTACTTC.

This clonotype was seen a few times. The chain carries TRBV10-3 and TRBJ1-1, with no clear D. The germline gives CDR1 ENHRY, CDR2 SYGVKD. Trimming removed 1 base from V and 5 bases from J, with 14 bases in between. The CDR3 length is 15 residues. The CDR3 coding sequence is TGTGCCATCAGTGAGTTAAGGGTGGGGAGAACTGAAGCTTTCTTT. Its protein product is CAISELRVGRTEAFF.

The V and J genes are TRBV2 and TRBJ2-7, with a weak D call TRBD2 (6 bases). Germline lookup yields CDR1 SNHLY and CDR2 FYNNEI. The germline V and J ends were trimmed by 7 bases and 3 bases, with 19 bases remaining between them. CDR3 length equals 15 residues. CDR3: CASTPEGLRHYEQYF. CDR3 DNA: TGTGCCAGCACGCCGGAGGGACTCCGGCACTACGAGCAGTACTTC.

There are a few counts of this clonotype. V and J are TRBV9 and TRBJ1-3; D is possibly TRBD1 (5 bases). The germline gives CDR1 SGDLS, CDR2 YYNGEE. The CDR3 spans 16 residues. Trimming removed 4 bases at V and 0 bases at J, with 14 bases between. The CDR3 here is CASSLLDSYSGNTIYF. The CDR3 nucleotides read TGTGCCAGCAGCCTCTTAGACAGCTACTCTGGAAACACCATATATTTT.

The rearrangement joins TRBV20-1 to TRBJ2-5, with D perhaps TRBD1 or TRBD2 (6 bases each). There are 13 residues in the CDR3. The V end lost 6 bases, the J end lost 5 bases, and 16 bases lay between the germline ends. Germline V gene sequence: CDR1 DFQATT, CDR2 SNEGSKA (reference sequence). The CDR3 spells CSAGPGGLETQYF. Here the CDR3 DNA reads TGCAGTGCGGGTCCCGGGGGCCTGGAGACCCAGTACTTC.

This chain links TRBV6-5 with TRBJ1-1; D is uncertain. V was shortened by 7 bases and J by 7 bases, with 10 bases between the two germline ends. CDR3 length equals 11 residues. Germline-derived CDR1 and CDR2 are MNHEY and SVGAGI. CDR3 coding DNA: TGTGCCAGCACCAGAGGCGATGAAGCTTTCTTT. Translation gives CASTRGDEAFF.

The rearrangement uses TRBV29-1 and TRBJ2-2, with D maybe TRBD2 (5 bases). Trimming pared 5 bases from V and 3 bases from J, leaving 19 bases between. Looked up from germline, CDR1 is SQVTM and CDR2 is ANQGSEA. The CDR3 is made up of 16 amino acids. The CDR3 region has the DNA TGCAGCGTTACCCCAGCGGTTGGGTTACACACCGGGGAGCTGTTTTTT. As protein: CSVTPAVGLHTGELFF.

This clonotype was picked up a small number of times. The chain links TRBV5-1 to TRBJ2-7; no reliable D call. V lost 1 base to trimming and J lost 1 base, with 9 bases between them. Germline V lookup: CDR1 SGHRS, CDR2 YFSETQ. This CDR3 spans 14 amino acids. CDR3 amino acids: CASSLIHRSYEQYF. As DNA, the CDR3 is TGCGCCAGCAGCTTGATCCACAGATCCTACGAGCAGTACTTC.

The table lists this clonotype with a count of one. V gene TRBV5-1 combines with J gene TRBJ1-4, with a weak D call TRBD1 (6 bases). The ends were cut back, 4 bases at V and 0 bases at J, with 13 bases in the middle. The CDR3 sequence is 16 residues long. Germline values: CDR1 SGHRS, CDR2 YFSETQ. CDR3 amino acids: CASSRQGGATNEKLFF. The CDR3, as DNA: TGCGCCAGCAGCAGGCAAGGGGGGGCAACTAATGAAAAACTGTTTTTT.

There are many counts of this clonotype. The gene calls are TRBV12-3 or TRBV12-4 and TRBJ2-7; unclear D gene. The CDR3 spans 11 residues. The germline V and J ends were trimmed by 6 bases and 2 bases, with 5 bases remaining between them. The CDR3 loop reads CASRNAYEQYF. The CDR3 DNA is TGTGCCAGCAGGAACGCCTACGAGCAGTACTTC.

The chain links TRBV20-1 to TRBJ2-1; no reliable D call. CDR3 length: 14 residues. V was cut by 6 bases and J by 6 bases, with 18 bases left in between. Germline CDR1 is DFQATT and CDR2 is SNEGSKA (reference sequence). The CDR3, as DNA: TGCAGTGCGCCCATAGGGCGCGGTCCCAATGAGCAGTTCTTC. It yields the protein CSAPIGRGPNEQFF.

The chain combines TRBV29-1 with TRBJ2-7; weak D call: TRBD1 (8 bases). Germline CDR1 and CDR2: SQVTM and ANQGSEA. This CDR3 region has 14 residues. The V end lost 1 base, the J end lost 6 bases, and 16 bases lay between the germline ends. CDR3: CSVEGTGSGTEQYF. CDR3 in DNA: TGCAGCGTTGAAGGGACAGGGAGCGGGACCGAGCAGTACTTC.

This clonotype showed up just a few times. CDR3 region: CASKGYHSGNTIYF. The CDR3 DNA follows: TGTGCCAGCAAGGGGTACCACTCTGGAAACACCATATATTTT. The rearrangement joins TRBV6-1 to TRBJ1-3; weak D call: TRBD1 (5 bases). In germline, CDR1 is MNHNS, CDR2 SASEGT. With 7 bases removed from V and 0 bases from J, the gap between germline ends came to 10 bases. The CDR3 covers 14 residues.

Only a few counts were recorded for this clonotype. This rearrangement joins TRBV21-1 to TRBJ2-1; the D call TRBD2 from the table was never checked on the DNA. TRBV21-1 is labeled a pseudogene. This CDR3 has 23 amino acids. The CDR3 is CASSKVPRLLPRGTNISYNEQFF. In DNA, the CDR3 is TGTGCCAGCAGCAAAGTTCCTAGGCTCCTGCCGCGAGGGACTAACATTTCCTACAATGAGCAGTTCTTC.

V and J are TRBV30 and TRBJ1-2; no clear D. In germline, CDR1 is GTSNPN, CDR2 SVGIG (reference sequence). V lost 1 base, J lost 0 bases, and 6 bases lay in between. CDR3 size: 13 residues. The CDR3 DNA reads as TGTGCCTGGAGTGGCAACTCTAACTATGGCTACACCTTC. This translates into CAWSGNSNYGYTF.

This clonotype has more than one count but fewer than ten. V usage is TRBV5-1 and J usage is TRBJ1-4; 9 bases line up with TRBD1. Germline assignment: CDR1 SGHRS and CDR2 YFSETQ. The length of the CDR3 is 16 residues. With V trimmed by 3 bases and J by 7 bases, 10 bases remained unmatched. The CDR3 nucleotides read TGCGCCAGCAGCTCCAATATACAGGGGGCAGGTGAAAAACTGTTTTTT. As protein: CASSSNIQGAGEKLFF.

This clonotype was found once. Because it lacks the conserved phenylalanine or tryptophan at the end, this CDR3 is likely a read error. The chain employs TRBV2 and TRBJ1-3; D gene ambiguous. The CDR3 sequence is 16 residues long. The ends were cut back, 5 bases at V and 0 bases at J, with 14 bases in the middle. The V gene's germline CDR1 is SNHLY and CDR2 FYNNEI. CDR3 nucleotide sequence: TGTGCCAGCAGTCCTCGGGCCTTACTCTCTGGAAACACCATATATTCT. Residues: CASSPRALLSGNTIYS.

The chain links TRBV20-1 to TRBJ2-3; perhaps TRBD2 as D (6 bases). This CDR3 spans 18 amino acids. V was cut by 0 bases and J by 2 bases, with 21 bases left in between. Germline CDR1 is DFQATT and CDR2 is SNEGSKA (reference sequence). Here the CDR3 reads CSARDSRESLLYTDTQYF. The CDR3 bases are TGCAGTGCTAGAGATTCACGGGAGTCACTCCTATACACAGATACGCAGTATTTT.

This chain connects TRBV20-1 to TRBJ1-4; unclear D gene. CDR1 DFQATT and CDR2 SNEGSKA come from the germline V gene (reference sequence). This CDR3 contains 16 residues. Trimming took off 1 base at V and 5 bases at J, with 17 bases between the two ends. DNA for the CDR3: TGCAGTGCTAGAGTTTTGCTCCCGGGCTCCAATGAAAAACTGTTTTTT. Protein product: CSARVLLPGSNEKLFF.

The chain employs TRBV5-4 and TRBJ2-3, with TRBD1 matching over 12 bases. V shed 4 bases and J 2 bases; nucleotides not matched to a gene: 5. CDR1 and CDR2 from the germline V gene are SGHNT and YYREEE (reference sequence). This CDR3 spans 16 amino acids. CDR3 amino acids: CASSRDRGLITDTQYF. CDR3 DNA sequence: TGTGCCAGCAGCCGGGACAGGGGGCTGATCACAGATACGCAGTATTTT.

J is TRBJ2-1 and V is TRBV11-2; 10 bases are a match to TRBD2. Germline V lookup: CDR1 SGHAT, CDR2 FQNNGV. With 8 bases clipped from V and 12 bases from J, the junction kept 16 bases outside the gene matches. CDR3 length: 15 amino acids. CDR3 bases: TGTGCCAGCTCCTTAACTAGCGGGATCCCCTCCGTGCAGTTCTTC. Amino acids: CASSLTSGIPSVQFF.

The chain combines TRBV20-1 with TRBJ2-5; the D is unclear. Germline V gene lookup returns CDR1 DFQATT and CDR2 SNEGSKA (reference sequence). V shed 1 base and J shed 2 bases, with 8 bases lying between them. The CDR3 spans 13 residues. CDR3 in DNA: TGCAGTGCTAGAGGTCAGATACAAGAGACCCAGTACTTC. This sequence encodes CSARGQIQETQYF.

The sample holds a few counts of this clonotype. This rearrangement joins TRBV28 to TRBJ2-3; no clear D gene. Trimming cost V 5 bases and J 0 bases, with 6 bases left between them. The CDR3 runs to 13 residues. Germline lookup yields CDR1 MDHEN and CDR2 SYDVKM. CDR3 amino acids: CASSAPSTDTQYF. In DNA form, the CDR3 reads TGTGCCAGCAGTGCCCCTAGCACAGATACGCAGTATTTT.

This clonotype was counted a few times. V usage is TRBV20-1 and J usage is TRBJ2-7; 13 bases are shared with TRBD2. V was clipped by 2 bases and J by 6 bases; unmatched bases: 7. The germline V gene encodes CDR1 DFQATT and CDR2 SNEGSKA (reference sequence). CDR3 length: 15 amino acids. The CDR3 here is CSARKLAGGHSEQYF. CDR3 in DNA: TGCAGTGCTAGAAAACTAGCGGGAGGGCATAGCGAGCAGTACTTC.

DNA of the CDR3: TGTGCCTGGAGTGGCCTTTCATCACGCACCGGGGAGCTGTTTTTT. It encodes CAWSGLSSRTGELFF. V usage is TRBV30 and J usage is TRBJ2-2; D call uncertain. Trimming removed 1 base at V and 4 bases at J, with 13 bases between. From germline, CDR1 is GTSNPN and CDR2 SVGIG (reference sequence). The CDR3 has 15 amino acids.